This section outlines one T cell receptor (beta chain) sequence together with its context. This clone was seen only a few times. What this receptor recognizes is not known. The input lacks base qualities; no much larger clone sits a single base away. This sample stems from a study of cytomegalovirus exposure and HLA in healthy donors (dated by TCRdb to about 2017). Context from the whole study: In an earlier analysis of 587 of the donors, 276 Gb of sequence data and 120 million or so unique TCR beta sequences from about 179 million T cells were reported. HLA typing covered class I and class II loci at four-digit resolution. Roughly 5 DR-DQ haplotypes were handled as single units for association and clustering, since linkage in the cohort was strong. Rather than using new phenotypic data, the later analysis identified candidate immune exposures from TCR beta sequences and from how often those sequences occurred across donors. An early release that covered some 630 HLA-typed donors contained approximately 300 gigabases of sequencing data and about 84 million unique TCR sequences. A later genetic analysis took genome-wide SNP genotypes for about 55% of the roughly 670 donors and used that subset as a discovery cohort. In addition to the first cohort of approximately 670 subjects, a separate validation cohort of 120 different subjects was used. The study aimed to test whether cataloging public T cell receptors could reveal signatures of past pathogen exposure. The T cell repertoires of 700 or so subjects were profiled by immunosequencing and related to cytomegalovirus serostatus. The study combined high-throughput TCR immunosequencing, statistical association of individual TCRs with disease status, and machine learning to predict cytomegalovirus infection status. Every repertoire in the discovery cohort had been generated on one and the same sequencing platform. The number of donors typed differed by locus, with about 629-630 for A, B, C, DRB1 and DQB1, roughly 520 for DQA1, approximately 570 for DPA1, and approximately 470 for DPB1. In a later analysis, previously published TCR beta repertoires from 500 to 750 donors were re-analyzed and high-resolution HLA genotyping was added so that TCR occurrence patterns could be studied. Donor age, sex, ethnicity and CMV serostatus were collected together with the repertoire data. Of the roughly 400 genotyped donors, roughly 76% were placed in the genetic ancestry cluster associated with self-reported Caucasian donors. Among 300 to 450 genotyped donors of the cohort, an average of around 240,000 unique TCR beta nucleotide sequences were sequenced per donor, around 20% of them non-productive. An earlier analysis of some 500 of the donors used high-throughput TCR beta sequencing to judge whether each TCR beta V gene segment behaved as functional or pseudogenic. Results the study describes overall, beyond this receptor: At a false discovery rate of 0.05, a later analysis linked under 20,000 TCR beta sequences to specific HLA alleles. This cohort had only TCR beta chains sequenced, and the lack of alpha or paired-chain data limited which features could be detected. In a later analysis, the rate of TCR association differed among HLA loci, with DRB1 alleles having the most associated TCRs and HLA-C alleles having the fewest. In the study, about 150 TCR beta chains were listed as associated with cytomegalovirus. In vitro tests confirmed that a few of the cytomegalovirus-associated TCR beta chains recognize cytomegalovirus antigens. Broadly in line with IMGT annotations, most TCR beta V segments showed up in productive rearrangements about 87% or about 30% of the time in an earlier analysis of approximately 600 of the donors. The only immune exposure information available for the cohort was CMV serostatus. The authors suggested that the approach could potentially be generalized to other disease states and immunological phenotypes. While some public TCRs were present in many individuals, most TCR sequences turned up only very rarely across donors. V-gene and J-gene trimming of TCR beta chains was associated with a missense DCLRE1C variant in a later genetic analysis, and the association was replicated in an independent cohort. A group of highly shared sequence variants was considered likely to be a technical artifact of the sequencing pipeline. In a later genetic analysis, fewer N-insertions in productive TCRs were reported among donors in an Asian-associated ancestry cluster than the roughly 640-donor mean. Some IMGT-functional V segments, including TRBV6-2 and TRBV6-3, could not be distinguished by the 87-base-pair reads and were therefore excluded. A later analysis found that most CMV-associated TCR beta chains appeared HLA-restricted, with HLA associations seemingly driven largely by CMV exposure. Linkage disequilibrium might explain the correlated functional status among segregating V segments, but an unknown experimental factor could not be ruled out. Assigning TCR associations to individual alleles was difficult when HLA alleles, especially DR and DQ, strongly co-occurred. A later analysis reported that several top co-occurrence clusters appeared linked to parvovirus B19, influenza, CMV and Epstein-Barr virus. Because counts were too low, some 16 rarely observed V segments, including chromosome 9 orphons, were excluded from the earlier analysis of fewer than 650 of the donors. Presence/absence analyses assumed roughly uniform sequencing depth across donors, an assumption that may not hold. Cytomegalovirus status was reported to be diagnosed by the classifier with high specificity and sensitivity in both the original and validation cohorts. A further reported finding was that TCR beta sequences accurately predicted the HLA-A and HLA-B alleles for most subjects in the first cohort. A later analysis found that HLA-associated TCR beta chains were more clonally expanded and had lower generation probabilities than equally common non-associated chains. HLA typing was unavailable for some donors at each locus, so association tests used only the typed subset.

Taken from cysteine to phenylalanine, the CDR3 has 15 residues. Only the CDR3 DNA stays, 45 bases, in frame from base 1. At the junction V is shortened by 1 base and J by 8 bases; bases outside the gene matches: 7. From a lookup of the germline V gene, CDR1 and CDR2 are MNHNS and SASEGT. Library method: the immunoSEQ multiplex PCR assay. A mixture of 60 forward primers for TCR Vbeta segments and 13 reverse primers for TCR Jbeta segments was used in the multiplex PCR. The CDR3 region of rearranged TCR beta genes was amplified from genomic DNA by a multiplex PCR assay. Amplified TCR beta libraries were sequenced as 87-base-pair reads on the Illumina HiSeq System. As for how the authors treated the data: A later analysis counted tens of millions of unique TCR beta chains across the 600 to 850 repertoires, and 10 million to 12 million of these chains were shared by at least two donors. Raw reads were error-corrected and collapsed into unique sequences with a nearest-neighbor algorithm that merged closely related sequences to remove PCR and sequencing errors. CDR3 sequences were aligned to IMGT reference sequences to assign V, D and J gene segments. For a sequence to be retained, a match of at least six nucleotides to both a V gene segment and a J gene segment was required. A rearrangement was called productive if the CDR3 had no stop codons and remained in frame with V and J, and every other rearrangement was called non-productive. Following IMGT convention, CDR3 was defined as the stretch from the second conserved V-encoded cysteine to the conserved J-encoded phenylalanine. Sequences without an unambiguous match to a single V gene segment were excluded from the earlier analysis of about 600 of the donors. In an earlier analysis of a few hundred of the donors, V segments were called functional above 56.7% productive rearrangements and were called segregating when the between-donor standard deviation exceeded 5%. A statistical classification framework was built for diagnosing cytomegalovirus status from the catalog of TCR beta chain sequences. A later analysis assigned V and J genes by comparing TCR nucleotide sequences with IMGT/GENE-DB human TR gene sequences. Using the TCRdist pipeline, a later analysis assigned CDR3 sequences along with most-parsimonious VDJ recombination scenarios. In a later analysis, each TCR beta chain was defined by its CDR3 amino acid sequence together with its V-gene family, and reads lacking a unique V-gene family were excluded. In a later analysis, 500 to 700 highly shared, low-generation-probability nucleotide sequences were removed to address suspected cross-contamination and a sequencing artifact. In a later analysis, a clonal expansion index for each public chain was calculated from normalized within-repertoire ranks of inferred template counts. Generation probabilities in a later analysis came from a VDJ recombination model fitted to out-of-frame rearrangements, and those results were checked against IGoR. In a later analysis, TCR-TCR, TCR-HLA and TCR-CMV co-occurrence was scored with hypergeometric tests, and a repertoire-size bias correction was applied to TCR pairs. In a later analysis, false discovery rates were estimated by permuting HLA or CMV assignments 20 times. In a later analysis, co-occurring TCRs were grouped using DBSCAN, with TCRdist sequence similarity added in when clustering inside HLA-allele-positive subsets. For co-occurrence clustering, repertoires with fewer than 30,000 or more than 120,000 public chains were excluded, along with four or five repertoires with anomalous nucleotide sharing. The clones in this table, taken by TCRdb from immuneACCESS, are in-frame only. Not every clone is retained; where verified, under half of the shortfall comes from an unresolved V gene, and the cause of the rest is unknown. The V and J calls and the clone size are those of that table, but D and trimming were determined from the DNA. This sample lists more than 150,000 clones; over 80% were detected once. The top ten constitute 1.5% of the sample.

The cohort comprised fewer than 700 healthy bone marrow donors. At the time of sampling, every cohort member was nominally healthy, though immune exposures that went unrecorded were likely present. The donor was CMV seronegative and belonged to the group of 350 or so seronegative cohort members. A peripheral blood sample was collected from each donor, and TCR beta sequencing was performed on peripheral blood mononuclear cells. The Qiagen DNeasy Blood Extraction Kit was used to extract genomic DNA from the blood cell samples. Sequencing was performed on PBMCs. The TCR originated in a man aged 35 to 55 in good health and CMV-seronegative. Recombination connected TRBV6-1 to TRBJ1-4; a stretch of 7 junction bases matches TRBD1. CDR3 region: CASSEEGAVGEKLFF. The DNA sequence reads TGTGCCAGCAGTGAAGAGGGGGCTGTTGGAGAAAAACTGTTTTTT.